This passage covers 6 T cell receptor beta chains from one sample sequenced in a study of cytomegalovirus exposure and HLA in healthy donors. Use of 60 Vbeta and 13 Jbeta primers characterized the PCR. Produced via immunoSEQ multiplex PCR; TCRdb's table is partial and in-frame only. Of approximately 160,000 clones listed, 65% to 85% are singletons. Sequenced material: PBMCs. The receptors originated from a woman between 35 and 50 years old in good health and CMV-seropositive.

This clone was seen a single time. The gene calls are TRBV11-3 and TRBJ2-2; 12 bases fit TRBD2. The CDR3 is 15 residues long. The germline gives CDR1 SGHNT, CDR2 YENEEA. After removal of 5 bases from V and 5 bases from J, the junction contained 3 bases not matched to a gene. The DNA for the CDR3 is TGTGCCAGCAGCCTTGGGACTAGCGGGACCGGGGAGCTGTTTTTT. Its protein is CASSLGTSGTGELFF.

The V and J genes are TRBV29-1 and TRBJ2-5, with D hard to call. This CDR3 contains 13 residues. Germline V gene lookup returns CDR1 SQVTM and CDR2 ANQGSEA. The V gene lost 4 bases and the J gene lost 5 bases, with 14 bases spanning the gap. CDR3 nucleotides: TGCAGCGTTGTAGGCGGTTTTACGGAGACCCAGTACTTC. Its protein product is CSVVGGFTETQYF. Using reference TRBV29-1 and TRBJ2-5 for the parts outside the CDR3, the full variable domain is SAVISQKPSRDICQRGTSLTIQCQVDSQVTMMFWYRQQPGQSLTLIATANQGSEATYESGFVIDKFPISRPNLTFSTLTVSNMSPEDSSIYLCSVVGGFTETQYFGPGTRLLVL.

Regarding this clone: Other DNA sequences within the sample encode an identical CDR3. The V call is TRBV27, the J call TRBJ2-1; TRBD2 matches 7 bases. The junction had 4 bases not matched to a gene; V was cut back by 4 bases and J by 4 bases. This CDR3 is built from 14 residues. The germline CDR1 and CDR2 sequences are MNHEY and SMNVEV (reference sequence). CDR3 residues: CASSSDGGYNEQFF. The CDR3 DNA sequence: TGTGCCAGCAGTTCGGACGGGGGGTACAATGAGCAGTTCTTC.

This clone was recorded a few times. V usage is TRBV7-2 and J usage is TRBJ2-1; D possibly corresponds to TRBD2 (5 bases). CDR3 length equals 16 residues. V was cut by 1 base and J by 2 bases, with 12 bases left in between. Germline CDR1 is SGHTA and CDR2 is FQGNSA. The CDR3 DNA sequence: TGTGCCAGCAGCTTAGTGGCTAGCAGGACCTACAATGAGCAGTTCTTC. It translates to CASSLVASRTYNEQFF.

The chain recombines TRBV10-3 with TRBJ2-1; 7 positions agree with TRBD1. Germline CDR1 ENHRY, CDR2 SYGVKD. This CDR3 is 16 amino acids long. After removal of 2 bases from V and 0 bases from J, the junction contained 4 bases not matched to a gene. The CDR3 protein is CAISETGANSYNEQFF. The DNA for the CDR3 is TGTGCCATCAGTGAGACAGGGGCCAACTCCTACAATGAGCAGTTCTTC.

The chain has TRBV11-2 and TRBJ2-5; 8 positions match TRBD2. CDR1 is SGHAT, CDR2 FQNNGV, per germline. The trim removed 3 bases at V and 2 bases at J, leaving 2 bases unmatched. The CDR3 runs 14 residues. CDR3 bases: TGTGCCAGCAGCTTTTTAGCGGGGCAAGAGACCCAGTACTTC. Its translation is CASSFLAGQETQYF. The variable domain in full, completed from reference TRBV11-2 and TRBJ2-5, reads EAGVAQSPRYKIIEKRQSVAFWCNPISGHATLYWYQQILGQGPKLLIQFQNNGVVDDSQLPKDRFSAERLKGVDSTLKIQPAKLEDSAVYLCASSFLAGQETQYFGPGTRLLVL.